Reported below is one T cell receptor (beta chain). Its antigen is not identified. These data come from a study of human versus mouse CDR3 diversity and MHC coevolution. Turning to the study itself: immunoSEQ was reported to reach one in 200,000 T cells sensitivity. Samples had between roughly 0.6 x 10^7 and 1.7 x 10^7 valid reads.

V lost 6 bases and J 1 base, leaving 13 bases between the germline ends. There are 14 residues in the CDR3. CDR1 and CDR2 (germline): SGHAT, FQNNGV. Whole-study findings and limits: Compared with mice, human CDR3s carried more deletions and insertions on average.

Generated by immunoSEQ multiplex PCR, the TCRdb table keeps only in-frame clones and is missing some. Of about 73,000 clones listed, 85% to 95% are singletons. The sequence derives from a person aged 25 to 69 in good health. The chain employs TRBV11-2 and TRBJ2-7; D is undetermined. The sequencing input was naive CD4+ T cells from blood. Subset meaning: CD45RO-negative CD62L-positive naive CD4 T cells. CDR3 sequence: CASRPRTESYEQYF. The DNA for the CDR3 is TGTGCCAGCAGACCGCGTACCGAATCCTACGAGCAGTACTTC.